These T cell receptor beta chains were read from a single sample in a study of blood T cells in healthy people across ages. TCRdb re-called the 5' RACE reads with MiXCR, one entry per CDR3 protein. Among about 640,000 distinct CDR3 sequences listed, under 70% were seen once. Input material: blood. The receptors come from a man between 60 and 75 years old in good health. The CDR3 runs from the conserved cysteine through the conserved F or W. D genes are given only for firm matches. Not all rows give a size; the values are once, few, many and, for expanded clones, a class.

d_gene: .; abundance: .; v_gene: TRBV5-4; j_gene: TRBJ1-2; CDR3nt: TGTGCCAGCAGCTTGAAGTGGAACTATGGCTACACCTTC; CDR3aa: CASSLKWNYGYTF
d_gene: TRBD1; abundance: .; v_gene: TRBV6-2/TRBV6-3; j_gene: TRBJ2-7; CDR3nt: TGTGCCAGCAGTCCGCCAGGGGGCGAGCAGTACTTC; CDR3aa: CASSPPGGEQYF
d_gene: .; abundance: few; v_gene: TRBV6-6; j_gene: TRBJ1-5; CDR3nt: TGTGCCAGCAGTTACGGCCGGGATTCGACCAATCAGCCCCAGCATTTT; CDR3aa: CASSYGRDSTNQPQHF
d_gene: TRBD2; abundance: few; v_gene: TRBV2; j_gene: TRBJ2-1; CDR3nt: TGTGCCAGCAAAGCTAGCGGGGGGATCTACAATGAGCAGTTCTTC; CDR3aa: CASKASGGIYNEQFF
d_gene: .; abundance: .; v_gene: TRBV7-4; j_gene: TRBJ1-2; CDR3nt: TGTGCCAGCCCCCATCAACGAGGGGGAGGTGGCTACACCTTC; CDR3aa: CASPHQRGGGGYTF
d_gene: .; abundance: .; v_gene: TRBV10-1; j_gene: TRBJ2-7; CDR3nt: TGCGCCAGCAGTGGAGTCAGTCGGGGCGAGCAGTACTTC; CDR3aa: CASSGVSRGEQYF
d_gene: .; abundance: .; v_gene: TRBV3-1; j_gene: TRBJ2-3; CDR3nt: TGTGCCAGCAGCCAAGCGGGCGGAGATACGCAGTATTTT; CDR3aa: CASSQAGGDTQYF
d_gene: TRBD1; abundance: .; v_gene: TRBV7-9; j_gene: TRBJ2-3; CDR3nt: TGTGCCCGCAGTCGACAGGGGGGCACAGATACGCAGTATTTT; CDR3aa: CARSRQGGTDTQYF
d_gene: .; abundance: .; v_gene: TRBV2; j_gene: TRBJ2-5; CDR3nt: TGTGCCAGCAACATACAGGGTCCCAATGAGACCCAGTACTTC; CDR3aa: CASNIQGPNETQYF
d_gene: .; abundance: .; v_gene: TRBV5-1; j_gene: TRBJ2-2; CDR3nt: TGCGCCAGCAGGCAAACCACCGGGGAGCTGTTTTTT; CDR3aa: CASRQTTGELFF
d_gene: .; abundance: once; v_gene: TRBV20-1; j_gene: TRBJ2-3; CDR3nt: TGCAGTGCTAGAGAGAGCACAGATACGCGGTATTTT; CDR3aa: CSARESTDTRYF
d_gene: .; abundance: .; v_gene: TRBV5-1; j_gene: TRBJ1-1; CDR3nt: TGCGCCAGCAGCCAACAAGACGGATACACTGAAGCTTTCTTT; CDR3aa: CASSQQDGYTEAFF
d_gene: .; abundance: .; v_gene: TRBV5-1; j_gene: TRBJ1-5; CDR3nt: TGCGCCAGCAGCTACCAGGGTGGTAGCCAGCCCCAGCATTTT; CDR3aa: CASSYQGGSQPQHF
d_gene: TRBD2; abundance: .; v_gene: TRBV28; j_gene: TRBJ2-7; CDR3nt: TGTGCCAGCAGACCCCTTAGCGGGAGGGCGATCATAACCTACGAGCAGTACTTC; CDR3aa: CASRPLSGRAIITYEQYF
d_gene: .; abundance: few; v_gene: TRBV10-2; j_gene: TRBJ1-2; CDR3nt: TGTGCCAGCAGTCCGGTGGGCACAAGAGGTGGCTACACCTTC; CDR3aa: CASSPVGTRGGYTF
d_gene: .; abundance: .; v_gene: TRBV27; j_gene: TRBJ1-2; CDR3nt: TGTGCCAGCAGTCGGCAGGGCCCTACCCCTCCTTATGGCTACACCTTC; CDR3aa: CASSRQGPTPPYGYTF
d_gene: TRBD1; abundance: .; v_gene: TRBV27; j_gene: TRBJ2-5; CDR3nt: TGTGCCAGCAGTTTATTGGGACAGGGAAGAGGTCAAGAGACCCAGTACTTC; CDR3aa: CASSLLGQGRGQETQYF
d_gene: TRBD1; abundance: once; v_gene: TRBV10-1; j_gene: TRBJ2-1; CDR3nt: TGCGCCAGCAGTGAGCCAGGGGGCAGGGTTTGGGATGAGCAGTTCTTC; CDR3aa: CASSEPGGRVWDEQFF
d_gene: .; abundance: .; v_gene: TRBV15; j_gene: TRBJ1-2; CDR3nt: TGTGCCACCAGCAGAGATATTGCAGGGAATGGCTACATCTTC; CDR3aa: CATSRDIAGNGYIF
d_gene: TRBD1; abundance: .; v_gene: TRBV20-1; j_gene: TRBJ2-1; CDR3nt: TGCAGTGCTAGAGGAGTCCCACAGGGGAGCTCCTACAATGAGCAGTTCTTC; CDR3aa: CSARGVPQGSSYNEQFF
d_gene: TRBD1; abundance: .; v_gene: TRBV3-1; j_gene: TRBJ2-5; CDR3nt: TGTGCCAGCAGCCAAGATCTCGGGACAGGGTACCACAATGAGCAGTACTTC; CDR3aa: CASSQDLGTGYHNEQYF
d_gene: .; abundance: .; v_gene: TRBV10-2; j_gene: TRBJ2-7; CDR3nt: TGCGCCAGGGGGACGAGGGGCCACGAGCAGTACTTC; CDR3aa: CARGTRGHEQYF
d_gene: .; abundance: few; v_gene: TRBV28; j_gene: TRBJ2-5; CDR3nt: TGTGCCAGCAAACTCCGGGACACCCAAGAGACCCAGTACTTC; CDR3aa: CASKLRDTQETQYF
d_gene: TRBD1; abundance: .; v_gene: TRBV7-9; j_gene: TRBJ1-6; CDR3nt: TGTGCCAGCAGCCCGGGGACAGGGACGAGCTCCTATAATTCACCCCTCCACTTT; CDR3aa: CASSPGTGTSSYNSPLHF
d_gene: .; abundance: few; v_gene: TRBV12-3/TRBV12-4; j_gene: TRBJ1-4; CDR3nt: TGTGCCAGCAGTTCGACAGGAGGTAATGAAAAACTGTTTTTT; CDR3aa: CASSSTGGNEKLFF
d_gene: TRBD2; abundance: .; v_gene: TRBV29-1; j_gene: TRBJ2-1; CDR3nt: TGCAGCGTTGAAGCCCTAGTAGCGGGGAGGAGGAATGAGCAGTTCTTC; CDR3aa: CSVEALVAGRRNEQFF
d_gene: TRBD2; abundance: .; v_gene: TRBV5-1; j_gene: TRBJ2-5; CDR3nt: TGCGCCAGCAGCCCTAGCGGGGGCAATCTTCAAGAGACCCAGTACTTC; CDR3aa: CASSPSGGNLQETQYF
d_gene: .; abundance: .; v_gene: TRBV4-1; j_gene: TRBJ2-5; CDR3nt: TGCGCCAGCAGCCAAGGACATTACCAAGAGACCCAGTACTTC; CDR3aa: CASSQGHYQETQYF